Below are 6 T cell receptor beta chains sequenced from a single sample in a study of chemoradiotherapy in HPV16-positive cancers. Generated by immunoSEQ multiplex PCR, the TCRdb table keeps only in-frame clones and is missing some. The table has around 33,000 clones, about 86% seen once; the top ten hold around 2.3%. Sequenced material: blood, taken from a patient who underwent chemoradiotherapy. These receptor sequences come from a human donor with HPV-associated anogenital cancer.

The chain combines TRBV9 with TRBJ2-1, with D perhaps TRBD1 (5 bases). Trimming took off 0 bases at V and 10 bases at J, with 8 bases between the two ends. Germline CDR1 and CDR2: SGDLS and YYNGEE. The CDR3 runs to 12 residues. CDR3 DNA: TGTGCCAGCAGCGTAGATAAGGGGGAGCAGTTCTTC. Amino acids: CASSVDKGEQFF.

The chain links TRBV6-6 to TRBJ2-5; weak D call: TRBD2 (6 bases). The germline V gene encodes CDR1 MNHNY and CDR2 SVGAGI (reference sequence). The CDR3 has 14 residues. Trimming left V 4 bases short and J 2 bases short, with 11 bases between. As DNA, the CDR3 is TGTGCCAGCAGTTTTACAGGACTACAAGAGACCCAGTACTTC. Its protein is CASSFTGLQETQYF.

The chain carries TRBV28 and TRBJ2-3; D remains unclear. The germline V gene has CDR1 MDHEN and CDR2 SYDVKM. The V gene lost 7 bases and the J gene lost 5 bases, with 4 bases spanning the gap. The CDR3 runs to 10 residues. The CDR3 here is CASTRDTQYF. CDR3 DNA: TGTGCCAGCACTAGAGATACGCAGTATTTT.

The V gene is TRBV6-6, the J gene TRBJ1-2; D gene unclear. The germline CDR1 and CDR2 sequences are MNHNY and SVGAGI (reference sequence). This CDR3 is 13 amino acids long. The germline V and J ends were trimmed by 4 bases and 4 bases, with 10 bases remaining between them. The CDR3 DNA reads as TGTGCCAGCAGTTCAAGGGAGGGCTATGGCTACACCTTC. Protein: CASSSREGYGYTF.

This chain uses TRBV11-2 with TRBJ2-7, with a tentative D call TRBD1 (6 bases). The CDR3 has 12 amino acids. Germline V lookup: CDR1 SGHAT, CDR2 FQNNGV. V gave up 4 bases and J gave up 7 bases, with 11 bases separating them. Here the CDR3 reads CASSSQGWEQYF. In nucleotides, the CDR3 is TGTGCCAGCAGCTCACAGGGTTGGGAGCAGTACTTC.

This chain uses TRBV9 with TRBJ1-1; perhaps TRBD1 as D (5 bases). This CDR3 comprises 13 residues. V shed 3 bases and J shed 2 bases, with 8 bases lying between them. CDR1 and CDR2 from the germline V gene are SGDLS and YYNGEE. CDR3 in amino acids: CASSADSNTEAFF. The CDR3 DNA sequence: TGTGCCAGCAGCGCCGACAGCAACACTGAAGCTTTCTTT.